This T cell receptor (beta chain) was documented in a study of neurological immune-mediated disorders. This clonotype was counted many times. One entry per CDR3 protein, called by TCRdb with MiXCR from the 5' RACE reads. The table shows some 24,000 distinct CDR3 sequences, with over 5% occurring only once. The origin of this receptor is a woman aged 40 to 55 in good health. Material for sequencing was PBMCs.

CDR3 amino acids: CSGRGGNTEAFF. As DNA, the CDR3 is TGCAGTGGACGAGGAGGGAACACTGAAGCTTTCTTT. The chain has TRBV20-1 and TRBJ1-1; no definite D call. This CDR3 comprises 12 residues. V gave up 7 bases and J gave up 1 base, with 10 bases separating them. Germline V gene sequence: CDR1 DFQATT, CDR2 SNEGSKA (reference sequence).